Here is one T cell receptor (beta chain) with its context. The entry originates in a study of T cells of healthy individuals. TCRdb re-analysed the 5' RACE reads in MiXCR, keeping a single row per CDR3 protein. In the table there are about 96,000 distinct CDR3 sequences, approximately 15% of which are singletons. This CDR3 is built from 13 residues. Deletions cut 7 bases from V and 4 bases from J, with 11 bases between. The source is a human donor in good health. The chain combines TRBV12-3 or TRBV12-4 with TRBJ1-5; a possible D gene is TRBD1 (5 bases). The CDR3 nucleotides read TGTGCCAGCACTTTGGGGGAGAATCAGCCCCAGCATTTT. Protein: CASTLGENQPQHF.